These 24 T cell receptor beta chains came from one sample sequenced in a study of T cell responses to AZD1222 COVID-19 vaccine. Assay: immunoSEQ multiplex PCR; the TCRdb copy retains only in-frame clones and omits some. Of 75,000 to 90,000 clones in the sample, roughly nine tenths were seen once. Sequenced material: peripheral blood, taken on day 0 of AZD1222 vaccination. These receptors were collected from an adult in good health.

CDR3: CASSLRNYEQYF. The DNA of the CDR3 is TGTGCCAGCAGTTTAAGGAACTACGAGCAGTACTTC. The rearrangement uses TRBV12-3 or TRBV12-4 and TRBJ2-7; D not certain. Between the trimmed V and J ends, which lost 2 bases and 3 bases, there was a span of 5 bases. The CDR3 is 12 amino acids.

The gene calls are TRBV2 and TRBJ1-6; D is unresolved. The CDR3 sequence is 15 residues long. Trimming removed 6 bases at V and 3 bases at J, with 12 bases between. Looked up from germline, CDR1 is SNHLY and CDR2 is FYNNEI. This CDR3 is CASRRVINYNSPLHF. The DNA of the CDR3 is TGTGCCAGCAGACGGGTTATTAACTATAATTCACCCCTCCACTTT. Full variable domain (rest looked up from reference TRBV2 and TRBJ1-6): EPEVTQTPSHQVTQMGQEVILRCVPISNHLYFYWYRQILGQKVEFLVSFYNNEISEKSEIFDDQFSVERPDGSNFTLKIRSTKLEDSAMYFCASRRVINYNSPLHFGNGTRLTVT.

The V gene is TRBV25-1, the J gene TRBJ1-1, with a weak D call TRBD1 (5 bases). The ends were cut back, 1 base at V and 1 base at J, with 13 bases in the middle. This CDR3 is 16 amino acids long. Germline assignment: CDR1 MGHDK and CDR2 SYGVNS. The CDR3 DNA follows: TGTGCCAGCAGTGAATTCCGGGGCTCAGGGAACACTGAAGCTTTCTTT. Protein: CASSEFRGSGNTEAFF. Together with reference TRBV25-1 and TRBJ1-1, the CDR3 gives the full variable domain: EADIYQTPRYLVIGTGKKITLECSQTMGHDKMYWYQQDPGMELHLIHYSYGVNSTEKGDLSSESTVSRIRTEHFPLTLESARPSHTSQYLCASSEFRGSGNTEAFFGQGTRLTVV.

The rearrangement links TRBV5-1 to TRBJ2-2; D may be TRBD2 (5 bases). This CDR3 has 13 amino acids. Between the trimmed V and J ends, which lost 4 bases and 8 bases, there was a span of 12 bases. Germline values: CDR1 SGHRS, CDR2 YFSETQ. CDR3 nucleotides: TGCGCCAGCAGCGCTTCAGAGCGGGGGGAGCTGTTTTTT. Its translation is CASSASERGELFF.

The J gene is TRBJ2-7, the V gene TRBV6-1; D not resolved. The germline gives CDR1 MNHNS, CDR2 SASEGT. V was clipped by 2 bases and J by 2 bases, with 7 bases between them. This CDR3 comprises 13 residues. The CDR3 is CASSEYVTYEQYF. The CDR3 DNA sequence: TGTGCCAGCAGTGAATACGTGACCTACGAGCAGTACTTC.

V gene TRBV7-2 combines with J gene TRBJ2-1; D gene unclear. V lost 5 bases and J 8 bases, leaving 10 bases between the germline ends. The CDR3 is 12 residues long. The germline V gene has CDR1 SGHTA and CDR2 FQGNSA. CDR3 sequence reads: CASSPTAHEQFF. CDR3 bases: TGTGCCAGCAGCCCCACAGCTCATGAGCAGTTCTTC.

This chain joins TRBV11-3 and TRBJ2-7, with 9 nucleotides matching TRBD1. This CDR3 comprises 14 residues. CDR1 and CDR2 (germline): SGHNT, YENEEA. The J segment lost 3 bases and the V segment lost 3 bases, leaving 3 bases of the junction unmatched. CDR3 sequence reads: CASSLTGGDYEQYF. CDR3 DNA: TGTGCCAGCAGCTTGACAGGGGGAGACTACGAGCAGTACTTC.

The chain couples TRBV7-9 to TRBJ1-5; weak D call: TRBD1 (6 bases). In germline, CDR1 is SEHNR, CDR2 FQNEAQ (reference sequence). The V end lost 4 bases, the J end lost 5 bases, and 15 bases lay between the germline ends. CDR3 length: 15 amino acids. This CDR3 reads CASSSAAAGDQPQHF. In DNA form, the CDR3 reads TGTGCCAGCAGCTCCGCGGCGGCAGGGGATCAGCCCCAGCATTTT.

This chain connects TRBV5-1 to TRBJ2-1; D remains unclear. With 1 base removed from V and 10 bases from J, the gap between germline ends came to 9 bases. The CDR3 runs 12 residues. The germline V gene has CDR1 SGHRS and CDR2 YFSETQ. For the CDR3, the DNA is TGCGCCAGCAGCTTGCCCGCCAGAGAGCAGTTCTTC. This codes for CASSLPAREQFF.

V usage is TRBV6-5 and J usage is TRBJ2-7; 11 bases align to TRBD2. V shed 4 bases and J 2 bases; nucleotides not matched to a gene: 4. CDR1 MNHEY and CDR2 SVGAGI come from the germline V gene. This CDR3 has 15 amino acids. The DNA of the CDR3 is TGTGCCAGCAGTTTCTTAGCGGGAGGGCCCTACGAGCAGTACTTC. It yields the protein CASSFLAGGPYEQYF.

This clone was detected only once. The rearrangement uses TRBV11-2 and TRBJ2-7; 7 bases map to TRBD2. Trimming removed 5 bases from V and 3 bases from J; junction bases left unmatched: 4. The CDR3 is 13 amino acids. Germline CDR1 is SGHAT and CDR2 is FQNNGV. The CDR3: CASSQWGGYEQYF. CDR3 sequence (DNA): TGTGCCAGCAGCCAATGGGGGGGCTACGAGCAGTACTTC.

The table lists this clone with a count of one. The chain employs TRBV28 and TRBJ1-4; D call uncertain. Deletions cut 5 bases from V and 6 bases from J, with 7 bases between. CDR3 length: 12 residues. Per germline, CDR1 MDHEN and CDR2 SYDVKM. The CDR3 reads CASSPPYEKLFF. In DNA, the CDR3 is TGTGCCAGCAGTCCCCCGTATGAAAAACTGTTTTTT.

For this clone: In the same sample, other DNA sequences code for this CDR3. This chain links TRBV6-6 with TRBJ1-1; D possibly corresponds to TRBD1 (5 bases). Germline V lookup: CDR1 MNHNY, CDR2 SVGAGI (reference sequence). This CDR3 contains 12 residues. V lost 5 bases and J 1 base, leaving 5 bases between the germline ends. CDR3 DNA: TGTGCCAGCAGTACAGGGAACACTGAAGCTTTCTTT. Translation gives CASSTGNTEAFF.

The V gene is TRBV10-3, the J gene TRBJ2-7; 7 bases are a match to TRBD1. This CDR3 comprises 15 residues. CDR1 and CDR2 from the germline V gene are ENHRY and SYGVKD. Losses at the gene ends were 3 bases for V and 3 bases for J; bases not matched to a gene: 8. CDR3 sequence (DNA): TGTGCCATCAGTGACTCAGTGGGACAGATCTACGAGCAGTACTTC. This gives the protein CAISDSVGQIYEQYF.

The chain joins TRBV18 to TRBJ1-2; D not certain. Trimming shortened V by 2 bases and J by 0 bases, and 13 bases separated the two germline ends. The CDR3 covers 16 residues. In germline, CDR1 is KGHSH, CDR2 LQKENI. The DNA of the CDR3 is TGTGCCAGCTCACCAGTCCACGGGGAGACTAACTATGGCTACACCTTC. Protein product: CASSPVHGETNYGYTF.

This rearrangement joins TRBV28 to TRBJ1-2; TRBD1 aligns across 8 bases. CDR1 is MDHEN, CDR2 SYDVKM, per germline. This CDR3 has 15 amino acids. The V segment lost 7 bases and the J segment 3 bases; nucleotides outside the gene matches: 10. CDR3 sequence: CASNPGRGRHYGYTF. CDR3 coding DNA: TGTGCCAGCAACCCAGGCAGGGGGCGCCACTATGGCTACACCTTC.

This clone was counted a single time. The chain is built from TRBV27 and TRBJ2-7, with D possibly matching TRBD2 (6 bases). Germline values: CDR1 MNHEY, CDR2 SMNVEV (reference sequence). The CDR3 contains 15 residues. V gave up 6 bases and J gave up 0 bases, with 15 bases separating them. The CDR3 here is CASRRSGGSSYEQYF. CDR3 sequence (DNA): TGTGCCAGCAGACGAAGCGGAGGGAGCTCCTACGAGCAGTACTTC.

The rearrangement links TRBV3-1 (or the pseudogene TRBV3-2) to TRBJ1-1, with TRBD1 as a possible D gene (5 bases). Between the trimmed V and J ends, which lost 1 base and 5 bases, there was a span of 14 bases. This CDR3 contains 15 residues. The germline V gene has CDR1 LGHDT and CDR2 YNNKEL (reference sequence). CDR3 sequence (DNA): TGTGCCAGCAGCCAAGGTAGGGGCGAGAGGACTGAAGCTTTCTTT. Amino acid sequence: CASSQGRGERTEAFF.

The J gene is TRBJ2-7, the V gene TRBV6-2 or TRBV6-3; 7 bases are shared with TRBD1. With V trimmed by 2 bases and J by 0 bases, 7 bases remained unmatched. This CDR3 comprises 16 residues. Germline V lookup: CDR1 MNHEY, CDR2 SVGEGT. Here the CDR3 reads CASSYRRRDSSYEQYF. The DNA of the CDR3 is TGTGCCAGCAGTTACCGGAGACGGGACAGCTCCTACGAGCAGTACTTC.

The rearrangement joins TRBV19 to TRBJ1-2; a weak D match, TRBD1 (6 bases). Trimming left V 6 bases short and J 5 bases short, with 10 bases between. Per germline, CDR1 LNHDA and CDR2 SQIVND (reference sequence). The CDR3 covers 12 residues. The CDR3 nucleotides are TGTGCCAGTAGGACAGGTTCTTATGGCTACACCTTC. Amino acid sequence: CASRTGSYGYTF. Full variable domain (outside the CDR3, taken from reference TRBV19 and TRBJ1-2): DGGITQSPKYLFRKEGQNVTLSCEQNLNHDAMYWYRQDPGQGLRLIYYSQIVNDFQKGDIAEGYSVSREKKESFPLTVTSAQKNPTAFYLCASRTGSYGYTFGSGTRLTVV.

This chain joins TRBV6-5 and TRBJ2-3; weak D call: TRBD2 (6 bases). The V gene lost 6 bases and the J gene lost 10 bases, with 20 bases spanning the gap. Germline assignment: CDR1 MNHEY and CDR2 SVGAGI. The CDR3 totals 14 residues. Written as DNA, the CDR3 is TGTGCCAGCAGCCCAGTGGCTAGCGCCTCCCCGCAGTATTTT. It codes for CASSPVASASPQYF.

In its sample, this clone was seen once. Written as DNA, the CDR3 is TGTGCCAGCAGAACTAGCGGTAGCACAGATACGCAGTATTTT. Amino acid sequence: CASRTSGSTDTQYF. The rearrangement links TRBV2 to TRBJ2-3, with 8 bases aligning to TRBD2. The CDR3 consists of 14 residues. Trimming took 6 bases from V and 0 from J; bases not matched to a gene: 2. Germline values: CDR1 SNHLY, CDR2 FYNNEI. Full variable domain (outside the CDR3, taken from reference TRBV2 and TRBJ2-3): EPEVTQTPSHQVTQMGQEVILRCVPISNHLYFYWYRQILGQKVEFLVSFYNNEISEKSEIFDDQFSVERPDGSNFTLKIRSTKLEDSAMYFCASRTSGSTDTQYFGPGTRLTVL.

This clone was observed a single time. The V call is TRBV6-5, the J call TRBJ1-1; D ambiguous. The germline V gene has CDR1 MNHEY and CDR2 SVGAGI. The CDR3 has 14 amino acids. Trimming cost V 0 bases and J 2 bases, with 7 bases left between them. Written as DNA, the CDR3 is TGTGCCAGCAGTTACTCGAGGCAAAACACTGAAGCTTTCTTT. Its translation is CASSYSRQNTEAFF.

The chain recombines TRBV7-6 with TRBJ2-7; the match to TRBD1 covers 8 bases. Germline trimming cut 1 base from V and 5 bases from J; bases unmatched to any gene: 4. This CDR3 has 14 amino acids. In germline, CDR1 is SGHVS, CDR2 FNYEAQ. The CDR3 sequence: CASSLGTGSHEQYF. The CDR3, as DNA: TGTGCCAGCAGCTTAGGGACAGGGTCCCACGAGCAGTACTTC.